This T cell receptor beta chain was profiled in a study of molecular identifiers for immune sequencing clone quantification. Study-level findings and limits: Roughly 1 million naive cells reportedly did not prevent detection of spiked Jurkat TCR RNA from one cell.

Germline CDR1 SQVTM, CDR2 ANQGSEA. The ends were cut back, 5 bases at V and 1 base at J, with 11 bases in the middle. The CDR3 is made up of 14 amino acids. Listed TCR primers and previously described methods were used for bulk TCR libraries. TCRdb itself ran the PCR reads through MiXCR, one entry per CDR3 protein. The data hold around 460,000 distinct CDR3 sequences, with about 25% observed a single time. Preparation of naive CD8 libraries involved roughly 19,000 to 1,100,000 sorted cells and 10%, 30% or 50% RNA. Sorting was used to obtain naive CD8 T cells (CD8+CD4-CCR7+CD45RA+). In its sample, this clonotype was seen once. Its antigen is undetermined. A much larger clone is a single base away; this may be a read error.

Input material: naive CD8+ T cells from blood, with Jurkat cell RNA spiked in. Subset reported: FACS-sorted CD8+CD4-CCR7+CD45RA+ naive T cells. The receptor's source is a human donor in good health. Some libraries in this study had Jurkat cell RNA spiked in. The rearrangement joins TRBV29-1 to TRBJ2-2; D is tentatively TRBD1 or TRBD2 (5 bases each). CDR3: CSVWGTENTGELFF. In nucleotides, the CDR3 is TGCAGCGTTTGGGGGACCGAGAACACCGGGGAGCTGTTTTTT.